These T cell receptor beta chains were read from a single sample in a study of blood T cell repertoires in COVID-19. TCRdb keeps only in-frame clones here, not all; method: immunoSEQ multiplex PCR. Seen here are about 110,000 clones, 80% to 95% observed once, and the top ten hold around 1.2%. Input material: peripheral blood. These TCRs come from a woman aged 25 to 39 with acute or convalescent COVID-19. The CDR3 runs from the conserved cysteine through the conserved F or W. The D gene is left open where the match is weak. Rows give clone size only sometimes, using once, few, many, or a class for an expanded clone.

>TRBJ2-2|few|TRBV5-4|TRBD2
TGTGCCAGCAGCCTCAAGCGGGAGAAAGGCACCGGGGAGCTGTTTTTT
CASSLKREKGTGELFF
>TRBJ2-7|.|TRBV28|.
TGTGCCAGCACAATGGGAGCGGGTCTTGGGTCCTACGAGCAGTACTTC
CASTMGAGLGSYEQYF
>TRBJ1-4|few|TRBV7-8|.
TGTGCCAGCAGCTTAGACTCACGGCTGACAGAGGCCGGAAATGAAAAACTGTTTTTT
CASSLDSRLTEAGNEKLFF
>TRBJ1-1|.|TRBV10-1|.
TGCGCCAGCAGTGAGGGAGGCAGGGAAGCTTTCTTT
CASSEGGREAFF
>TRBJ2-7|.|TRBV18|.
TGTGCCACTTCACCGGGAGTCTCCTACGAGCAGTACTTC
CATSPGVSYEQYF
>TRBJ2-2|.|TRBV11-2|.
TGTGCCAGCAGCCCTCTAGCGCCGAGGCGGGCCGGGGAGCTGTTTTTT
CASSPLAPRRAGELFF
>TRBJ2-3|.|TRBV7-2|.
TGTGCCAGCCAGCGTGGCGGGTCCCTTGATACGCAGTATTTT
CASQRGGSLDTQYF
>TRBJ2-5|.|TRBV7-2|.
TGTGCCAGCAGCTTATCTTATACAGGGCAAGAGACCCAGTACTTC
CASSLSYTGQETQYF
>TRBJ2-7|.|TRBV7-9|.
TGTGCCAGCAGCGAAACAGTGCCCTACGAGCAGTACTTC
CASSETVPYEQYF
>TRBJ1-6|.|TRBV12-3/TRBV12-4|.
TGTGCCAGCAGTTTTGGCAGTAATGTATCCCTCCACTTT
CASSFGSNVSLHF
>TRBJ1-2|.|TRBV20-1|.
TGCAGTGCTACGGGGTATCATGGCTACACCTTC
CSATGYHGYTF
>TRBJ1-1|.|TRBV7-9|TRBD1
TGTGCCAGCAGCTTAGCCGAACAGGGGACTGAAGCTTTCTTT
CASSLAEQGTEAFF
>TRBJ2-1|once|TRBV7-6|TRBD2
TGTGCCAGCAGTTTCATCAGGGCTAGCGGGAAAATACAGTCCTACAATGAGCAGTTCTTC
CASSFIRASGKIQSYNEQFF
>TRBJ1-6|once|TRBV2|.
TGTGCCAGCAGCCGCGAGACAGTCTATAATTCACCCCTCCACTTT
CASSRETVYNSPLHF
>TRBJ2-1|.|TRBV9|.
TGTGCCAGCAGCGTCTCCTGGTCTCGGTCCTACAATGAGCAGTTCTTC
CASSVSWSRSYNEQFF
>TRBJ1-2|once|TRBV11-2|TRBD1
TGTGCCAGCAGCTCCGGACAGGGGATTGGTGGCTACACCTTC
CASSSGQGIGGYTF
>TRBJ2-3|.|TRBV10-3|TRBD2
TGTGCCATCGCAATAGCGGGAGTGGGCACAGATACGCAGTATTTT
CAIAIAGVGTDTQYF